Included here is one TCR beta chain sequence, with context. This receptor's antigen is unknown. Per-base quality was not reported, and no clone a single base away is much larger than it. TCR cDNA was synthesized by 5'RACE template switching, which introduced a universal primer site and unique molecular identifiers. Priming of cDNA synthesis was performed from both the TCR alpha and TCR beta constant segments. Library amplification used two PCR steps, and the second PCR step added sample barcodes and sequencing adapters. Libraries were sequenced on Illumina HiSeq 2500 (2x100 bp) or NovaSeq (2x150 bp). The original pipeline was this. Demultiplexing of reads and collapsing into UMI consensus sequences were performed with MIGEC, and V(D)J alignment was carried out with MiXCR. Using edgeR on replicate PBMC samples, clonotypes were called vaccine-responding if FDR was below 0.01 and the log2 fold change was above 5 up to day 15. CD4 or CD8 identity was assigned to each bulk clonotype according to whether the clonotype was present at higher abundance in the sequenced CD4 repertoire or the sequenced CD8 repertoire. Clones were called with MiXCR by TCRdb after fastp trimmed the public reads at Q25, and only in-frame beta chains were retained. For every CDR3 protein sequence, its rows merge into one entry that carries the most common genes and DNA. The V and J calls, along with clone size, are taken from TCRdb and not from the paper's own processing. Counted in this sample were approximately 580,000 distinct CDR3 sequences; approximately 16% of them appeared once. Of the sample, approximately 15% falls within the top ten clones.

Trimming costs V 4 bases and J 4 bases, and their ends lie 14 bases apart. Taken from cysteine to phenylalanine, the CDR3 has 16 residues. Solely the CDR3 DNA is kept, with 48 bases framed from the first base. The germline V gene encodes CDR1 LGHDT and CDR2 YNNKEL (reference sequence). The data are from a study of T cells after yellow fever vaccination (dated 2019 in TCRdb). In the study overall: Libraries from fractions with low cell numbers were prepared with the SMART-Seq v4 Ultra Low Input RNA kit. Bulk TCR alpha and beta repertoires were sequenced longitudinally to track T-cell clones before and after primary and booster YFV17D yellow fever vaccination. Two healthy male donors, one aged 18 to 30 and one aged 30 to 40 years, made up the cohort. Blood was collected at multiple timepoints before and after primary and secondary immunization, and bulk PBMC replicates and cell subsets were isolated.

The treatment or condition label on this specimen signifies: live attenuated yellow fever vaccine strain. At each blood-draw timepoint, two biological replicates of bulk PBMCs were obtained. PBMCs were isolated from peripheral blood using a standard Ficoll-Paque protocol. TriZol was used to extract RNA from bulk PBMCs, CD4 and CD8 fractions, and dextramer-positive and dextramer-negative fractions. Results the study describes overall, beyond this receptor: After the booster, most of the clones that had expanded following primary vaccination were detected again (roughly 97% of CD4 and 88% of CD8), which suggests that memory was broadly maintained. Compared with the primary T-cell response, the secondary T-cell response was faster but weaker, reaching its peak on day 5 rather than on day 15. FACS-sorted repertoires could contain abundant contaminating clonotypes from the bulk population, so computational filtering was required. A small share of clonotypes occurred in both CD4 and CD8 compartments, likely arising from convergent recombination. Only a couple of donors were included in the study, so the extent to which the findings can be generalized is limited.

The chain employs TRBV3-1 and TRBJ1-6, with no reliable assignment of the D segment. Specimen: PBMCs, collected 4 to 6 days after the first yellow fever vaccination. This sequence was found in a man aged 18 to 30 who received the YFV17D yellow fever vaccine. The CDR3 is CASSPLDRPYNSPLHF. In nucleotide form, the sequence is TGTGCCAGCAGCCCGTTGGACCGGCCATATAATTCACCCCTCCACTTT.